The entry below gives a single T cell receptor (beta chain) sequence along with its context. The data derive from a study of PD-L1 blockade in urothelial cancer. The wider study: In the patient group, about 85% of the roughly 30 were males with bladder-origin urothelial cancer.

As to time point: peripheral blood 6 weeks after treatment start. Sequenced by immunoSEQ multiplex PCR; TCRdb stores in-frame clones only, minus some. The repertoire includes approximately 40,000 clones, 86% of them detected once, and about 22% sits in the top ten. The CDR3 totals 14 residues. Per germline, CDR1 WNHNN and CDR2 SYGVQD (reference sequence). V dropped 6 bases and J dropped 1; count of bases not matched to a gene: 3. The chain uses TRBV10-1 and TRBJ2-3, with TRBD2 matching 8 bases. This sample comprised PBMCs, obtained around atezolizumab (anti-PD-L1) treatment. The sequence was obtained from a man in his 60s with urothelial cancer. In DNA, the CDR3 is TGCGCCAGCAGAGCGGGAGAAGGCACAGATACGCAGTATTTT. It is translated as CASRAGEGTDTQYF.